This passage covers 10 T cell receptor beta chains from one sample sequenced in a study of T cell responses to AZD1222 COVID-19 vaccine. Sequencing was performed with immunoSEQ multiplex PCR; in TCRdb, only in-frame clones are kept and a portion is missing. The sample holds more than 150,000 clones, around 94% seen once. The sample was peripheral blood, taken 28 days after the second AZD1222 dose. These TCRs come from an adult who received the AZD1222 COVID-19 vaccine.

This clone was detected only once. CDR3 in DNA: TGTGCCAGCAGTGAGGGAGCTTCTGGAAACACCATATATTTT. Protein: CASSEGASGNTIYF. V gene TRBV2 combines with J gene TRBJ1-3; D is ambiguous. Deletions cut 3 bases from V and 1 base from J, with 7 bases between. This CDR3 region has 14 residues. Germline V CDR1 and CDR2: SNHLY, FYNNEI.

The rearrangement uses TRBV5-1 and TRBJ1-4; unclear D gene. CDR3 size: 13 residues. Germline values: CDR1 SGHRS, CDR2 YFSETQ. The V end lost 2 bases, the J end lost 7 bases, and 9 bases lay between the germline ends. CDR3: CASSFGQREKLFF. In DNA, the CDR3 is TGCGCCAGCAGCTTTGGGCAGCGTGAAAAACTGTTTTTT.

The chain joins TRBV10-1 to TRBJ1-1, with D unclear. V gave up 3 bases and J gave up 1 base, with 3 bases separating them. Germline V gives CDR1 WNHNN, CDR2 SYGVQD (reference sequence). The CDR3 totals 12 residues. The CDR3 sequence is CASSEGNTEAFF. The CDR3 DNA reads TGCGCCAGCAGTGAAGGGAACACTGAAGCTTTCTTT.

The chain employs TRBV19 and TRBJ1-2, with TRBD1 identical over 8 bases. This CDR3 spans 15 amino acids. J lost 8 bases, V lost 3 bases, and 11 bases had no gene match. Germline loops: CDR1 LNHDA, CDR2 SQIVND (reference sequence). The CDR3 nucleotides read TGTGCCAGTAGTATCCCAGGGGGCGCGGAAGAAGGCTACACCTTC. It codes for CASSIPGGAEEGYTF.

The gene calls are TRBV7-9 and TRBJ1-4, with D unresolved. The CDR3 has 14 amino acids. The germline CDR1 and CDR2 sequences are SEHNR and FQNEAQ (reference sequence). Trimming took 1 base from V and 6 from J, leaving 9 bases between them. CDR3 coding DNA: TGTGCCAGCAGCTTAGGAGGCCCAGATGAAAAACTGTTTTTT. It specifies CASSLGGPDEKLFF.

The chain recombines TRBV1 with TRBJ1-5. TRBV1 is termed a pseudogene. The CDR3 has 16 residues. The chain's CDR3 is CTSSPASSLSNQPQHF. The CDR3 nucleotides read TGCACCAGCAGCCCCGCAAGCTCTCTCAGCAATCAGCCCCAGCATTTT.

The CDR3 DNA follows: TGTGCCAGCAGGCGAATCTCTGGAAACACCATATATTTT. Amino acids: CASRRISGNTIYF. The chain combines TRBV28 with TRBJ1-3; D ambiguous. Trimming cost V 6 bases and J 0 bases, with 6 bases left between them. The length of the CDR3 is 13 residues. Germline loops: CDR1 MDHEN, CDR2 SYDVKM. Full variable domain (outside the CDR3, taken from reference TRBV28 and TRBJ1-3): DVKVTQSSRYLVKRTGEKVFLECVQDMDHENMFWYRQDPGLGLRLIYFSYDVKMKEKGDIPEGYSVSREKKERFSLILESASTNQTSMYLCASRRISGNTIYFGEGSWLTVV.

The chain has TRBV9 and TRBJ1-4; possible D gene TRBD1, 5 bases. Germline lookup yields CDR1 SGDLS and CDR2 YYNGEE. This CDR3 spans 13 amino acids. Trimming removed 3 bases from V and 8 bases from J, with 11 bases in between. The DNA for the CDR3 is TGTGCCAGCAGCGCCGGGACGGGGGAAAAACTGTTTTTT. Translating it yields CASSAGTGEKLFF.

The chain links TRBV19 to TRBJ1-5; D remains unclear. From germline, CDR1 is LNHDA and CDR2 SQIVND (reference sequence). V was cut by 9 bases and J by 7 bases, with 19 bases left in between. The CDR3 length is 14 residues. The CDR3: CASAPVGPEQPQHF. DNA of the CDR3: TGTGCCAGCGCCCCTGTCGGACCAGAACAGCCCCAGCATTTT.

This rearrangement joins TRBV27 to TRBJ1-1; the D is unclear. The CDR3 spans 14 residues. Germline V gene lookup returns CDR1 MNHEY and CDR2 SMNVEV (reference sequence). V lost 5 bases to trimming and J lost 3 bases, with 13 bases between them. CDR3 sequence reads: CASSPRRADTEAFF. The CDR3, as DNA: TGTGCCAGCAGTCCGCGGCGGGCGGACACTGAAGCTTTCTTT.